This T cell receptor (beta chain) was identified during a study of T cell responses to AZD1222 COVID-19 vaccine. General study results and limits: Repertoires were obtained solely post-peak T cell response.

The germline V gene has CDR1 LNHNV and CDR2 YYDKDF (reference sequence). V was cut by 6 bases and J by 2 bases, with 19 bases left in between. The CDR3 is 16 amino acids. About this clone: Its antigen remains unidentified.

The protocol was immunoSEQ multiplex PCR, while the TCRdb copy is restricted to in-frame clones and leaves out a portion. This sample has around 100,000 clones, with 92% found just once. Sequencing was performed on peripheral blood, taken on day 0 of AZD1222 vaccination. The clonotype originates from an adult in good health. V is TRBV15 and J is TRBJ2-5; the D gene could be TRBD1 or TRBD2 (5 bases each). For the CDR3, the DNA is TGTGCCACCAGGGAAAAACCCGGGACGCTACAAGAGACCCAGTACTTC. Protein sequence: CATREKPGTLQETQYF.